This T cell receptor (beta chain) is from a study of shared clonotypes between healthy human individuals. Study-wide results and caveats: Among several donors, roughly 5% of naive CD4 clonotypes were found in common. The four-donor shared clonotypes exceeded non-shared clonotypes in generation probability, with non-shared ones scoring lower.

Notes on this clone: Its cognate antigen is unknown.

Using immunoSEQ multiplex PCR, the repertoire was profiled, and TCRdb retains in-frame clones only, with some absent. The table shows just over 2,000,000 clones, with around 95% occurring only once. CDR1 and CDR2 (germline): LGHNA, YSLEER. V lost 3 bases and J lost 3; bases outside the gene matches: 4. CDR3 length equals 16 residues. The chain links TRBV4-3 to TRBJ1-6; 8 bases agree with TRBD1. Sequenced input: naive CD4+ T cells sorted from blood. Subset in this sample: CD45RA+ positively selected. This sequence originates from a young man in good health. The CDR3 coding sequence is TGCGCCAGCAGCCAGCCGGACAGGGTCTATAATTCACCCCTCCACTTT. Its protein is CASSQPDRVYNSPLHF.